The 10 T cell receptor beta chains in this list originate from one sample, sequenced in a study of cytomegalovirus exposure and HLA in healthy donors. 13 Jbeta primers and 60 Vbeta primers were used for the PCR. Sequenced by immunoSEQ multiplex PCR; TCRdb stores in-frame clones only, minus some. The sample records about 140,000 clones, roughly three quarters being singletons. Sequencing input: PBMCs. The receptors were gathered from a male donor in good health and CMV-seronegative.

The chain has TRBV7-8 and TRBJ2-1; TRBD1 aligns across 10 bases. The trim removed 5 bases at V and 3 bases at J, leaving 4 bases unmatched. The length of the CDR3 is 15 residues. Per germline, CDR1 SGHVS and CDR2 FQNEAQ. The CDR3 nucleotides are TGTGCCAGCAGCCAGGGACAGGGGCTCTACAATGAGCAGTTCTTC. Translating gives CASSQGQGLYNEQFF.

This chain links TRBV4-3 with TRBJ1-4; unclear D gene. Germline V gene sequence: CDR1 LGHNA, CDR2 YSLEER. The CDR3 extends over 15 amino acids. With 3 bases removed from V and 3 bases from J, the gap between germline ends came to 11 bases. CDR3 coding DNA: TGCGCCAGCAGCCACTCAGTAGCTCCTAATGAAAAACTGTTTTTT. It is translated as CASSHSVAPNEKLFF.

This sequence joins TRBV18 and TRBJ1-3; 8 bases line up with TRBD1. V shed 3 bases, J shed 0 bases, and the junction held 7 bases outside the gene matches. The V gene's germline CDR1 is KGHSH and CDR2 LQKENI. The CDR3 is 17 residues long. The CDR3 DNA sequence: TGTGCCAGCTCACCCGCTGGACAGGGCGGCTCTGGAAACACCATATATTTT. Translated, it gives CASSPAGQGGSGNTIYF.

CDR3: CASSELLAKNIQYF. In DNA form, the CDR3 reads TGTGCCAGCAGTGAATTACTGGCCAAAAACATTCAGTACTTC. The chain links TRBV6-1 to TRBJ2-4; D not resolved. The V and J ends lost 2 bases and 1 base respectively, with 6 bases between them. There are 14 residues in the CDR3. Looked up from germline, CDR1 is MNHNS and CDR2 is SASEGT.

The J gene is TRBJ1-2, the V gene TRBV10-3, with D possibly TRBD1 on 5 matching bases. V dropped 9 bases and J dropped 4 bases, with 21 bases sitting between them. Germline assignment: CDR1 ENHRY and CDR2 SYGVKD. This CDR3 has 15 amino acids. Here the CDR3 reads CAILAPAQGPYGYTF. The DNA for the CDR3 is TGTGCCATACTCGCTCCCGCTCAGGGTCCCTATGGCTACACCTTC.

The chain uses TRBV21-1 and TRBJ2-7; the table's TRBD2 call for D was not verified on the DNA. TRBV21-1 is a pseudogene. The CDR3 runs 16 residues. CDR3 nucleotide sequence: TGTGCCAGCACCAATGACCCCCGGGCACTAAAGCGGGAGCAGTACTTC. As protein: CASTNDPRALKREQYF.

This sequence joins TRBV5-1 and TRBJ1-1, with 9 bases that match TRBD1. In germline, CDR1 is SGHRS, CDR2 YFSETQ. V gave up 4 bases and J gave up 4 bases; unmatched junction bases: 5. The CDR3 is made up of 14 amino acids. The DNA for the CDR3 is TGCGCCAGCAGCGCTCTGACAGGGGGCACTGAAGCTTTCTTT. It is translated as CASSALTGGTEAFF.

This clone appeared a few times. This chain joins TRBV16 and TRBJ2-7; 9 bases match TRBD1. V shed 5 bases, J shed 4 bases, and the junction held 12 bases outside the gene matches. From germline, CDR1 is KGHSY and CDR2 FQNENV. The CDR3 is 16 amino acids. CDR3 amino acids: CASSNTGTGFHYEQYF. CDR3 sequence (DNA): TGTGCCAGCAGCAACACCGGGACAGGGTTCCATTACGAGCAGTACTTC.

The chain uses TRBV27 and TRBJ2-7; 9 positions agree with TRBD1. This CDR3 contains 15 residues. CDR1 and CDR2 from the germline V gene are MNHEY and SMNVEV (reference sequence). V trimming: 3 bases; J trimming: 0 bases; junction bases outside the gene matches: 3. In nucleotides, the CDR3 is TGTGCCAGCAGTTTTTCGACAGGGGGCTCCTACGAGCAGTACTTC. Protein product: CASSFSTGGSYEQYF.

This chain's CDR3 is CASTRPGAAGTQYF. CDR3 nucleotide sequence: TGTGCCAGCACCCGCCCCGGAGCCGCGGGGACCCAGTACTTC. The V call is TRBV5-4, the J call TRBJ2-5, with D tentatively TRBD2 (5 bases). The V and J ends lost 6 bases and 7 bases respectively, with 19 bases between them. Looked up from germline, CDR1 is SGHNT and CDR2 is YYREEE (reference sequence). The CDR3 sequence is 14 residues long.